This entry lists 20 T cell receptor beta chains sequenced from one sample in a study of blood T cell repertoires in COVID-19. Assay used: immunoSEQ multiplex PCR; TCRdb lists only in-frame clones, some missing. The sample has about 340,000 clones; around 86% are singletons. The sample consisted of peripheral blood. The receptors come from a woman in her fifties or sixties with COVID-19, enrolled during active disease.

This clone was seen only a few times. The CDR3: CASSGRGSSGNTIYF. The CDR3, as DNA: TGTGCCAGCAGCGGAAGGGGGAGCTCTGGAAACACCATATATTTT. The chain uses TRBV7-2 and TRBJ1-3; the D gene is possibly TRBD1 (6 bases). The CDR3 sequence is 15 residues long. CDR1 SGHTA and CDR2 FQGNSA come from the germline V gene. Deletions cut 5 bases from V and 0 bases from J, with 11 bases between. The whole variable domain, remainder taken from reference TRBV7-2 and TRBJ1-3, is GAGVSQSPSNKVTEKGKDVELRCDPISGHTALYWYRQSLGQGLEFLIYFQGNSAPDKSGLPSDRFSAERTGGSVSTLTIQRTQQEDSAVYLCASSGRGSSGNTIYFGEGSWLTVV.

The rearrangement joins TRBV11-3 to TRBJ2-1; D gene unclear. V was clipped by 0 bases and J by 11 bases, with 8 bases between them. Per the germline V gene, CDR1 is SGHNT and CDR2 is YENEEA. The CDR3 totals 12 residues. The CDR3 sequence: CASSLDSQKQFF. The CDR3 DNA reads as TGTGCCAGCAGCTTAGATTCACAGAAGCAGTTCTTC.

The chain couples TRBV27 to TRBJ2-1; 11 bases line up with TRBD2. With 6 bases clipped from V and 0 bases from J, the junction kept 4 bases outside the gene matches. There are 16 residues in the CDR3. Germline lookup yields CDR1 MNHEY and CDR2 SMNVEV (reference sequence). Here the CDR3 DNA reads TGTGCCAGCAGGGGACTAGCGGTTAGCTCCTACAATGAGCAGTTCTTC. Its protein product is CASRGLAVSSYNEQFF.

This clone has only a few counts. This rearrangement joins TRBV6-5 to TRBJ2-1; 10 bases fit TRBD1. J gave up 4 bases and V 2 bases, and 5 bases lay outside the gene matches. The CDR3 totals 16 residues. Germline V gene data show CDR1 as MNHEY and CDR2 as SVGAGI. The CDR3 bases are TGTGCCAGCAGTTACCGACGACAGGGGGCGTACAATGAGCAGTTCTTC. Its protein product is CASSYRRQGAYNEQFF.

V is TRBV18 and J is TRBJ2-3; 12 bases agree with TRBD2. The CDR3 is 21 residues long. V shed 3 bases and J 1 base; nucleotides not matched to a gene: 17. Germline V gene sequence: CDR1 KGHSH, CDR2 LQKENI. CDR3 DNA: TGTGCCAGCTCACCCCTTCCCGGTACTAGCGGGAGGAATGACGGCACAGATACGCAGTATTTT. Its protein is CASSPLPGTSGRNDGTDTQYF.

This clone was found once. The CDR3 loop reads CASSFGAVADTQYF. The CDR3 DNA is TGTGCCAGCAGCTTTGGGGCGGTAGCAGATACGCAGTATTTT. The rearrangement joins TRBV11-3 to TRBJ2-3, with D possibly matching TRBD1 (5 bases). The V end was cut by 3 bases, the J end by 4 bases, with 11 bases between. Germline V gene sequence: CDR1 SGHNT, CDR2 YENEEA. This CDR3 has 14 residues.

The CDR3 loop is CAWIGGREQYF. CDR3 nucleotide sequence: TGTGCCTGGATTGGAGGACGCGAGCAGTACTTC. This chain uses TRBV30 with TRBJ2-7; D is perhaps TRBD2 (5 bases). The germline V gene encodes CDR1 GTSNPN and CDR2 SVGIG (reference sequence). Trimming stripped 4 bases from V and 6 bases from J, with 10 bases between. CDR3 length: 11 residues.

The chain uses TRBV2 and TRBJ2-6; D gene uncertain. Trimming pared 7 bases from V and 1 base from J, leaving 11 bases between. Germline loops: CDR1 SNHLY, CDR2 FYNNEI. This CDR3 is built from 15 residues. The CDR3 region is CASKTARSGANVLTF. DNA of the CDR3: TGTGCCAGCAAAACAGCCCGGTCTGGGGCCAACGTCCTGACTTTC.

The chain carries TRBV7-3 and TRBJ1-2, with 9 bases that match TRBD1. The germline V gene has CDR1 SGHTA and CDR2 FQGTGA. The CDR3 is made up of 14 amino acids. Unmatched junction bases numbered 4, after V lost 2 bases and J lost 6 bases. The CDR3, as DNA: TGTGCCAGCAGCTTAGGGACAGGGACTAATGGCTACACCTTC. Translating it yields CASSLGTGTNGYTF.

The chain couples TRBV27 to TRBJ1-2; TRBD1 is a possible D gene (5 bases). The germline V gene encodes CDR1 MNHEY and CDR2 SMNVEV (reference sequence). This CDR3 has 13 residues. V shed 3 bases and J shed 8 bases, with 13 bases lying between them. The CDR3 protein is CASSFRDFGGYTF. The CDR3 region has the DNA TGTGCCAGCAGTTTTCGGGACTTTGGGGGCTACACCTTC.

The V call is TRBV15, the J call TRBJ1-5; perhaps TRBD1 as D (6 bases). The CDR3 extends over 16 amino acids. Trimming pared 1 base from V and 1 base from J, leaving 11 bases between. Germline V gene sequence: CDR1 LNHNV, CDR2 YYDKDF (reference sequence). CDR3 DNA sequence: TGTGCCACCAGCAGAGCAGGGGCGCGAAGCAATCAGCCCCAGCATTTT. Protein sequence: CATSRAGARSNQPQHF.

The chain is built from TRBV6-1 and TRBJ1-2; D is possibly TRBD1 (6 bases). CDR1 and CDR2 (germline): MNHNS, SASEGT. The CDR3 is made up of 14 amino acids. Trimming took 1 base from V and 3 from J, leaving 9 bases between them. The CDR3 sequence: CASSEGGGDYGYTF. In DNA, the CDR3 is TGTGCCAGCAGTGAAGGGGGGGGCGACTATGGCTACACCTTC.

This clone was observed a handful of times. The chain uses TRBV10-3 and TRBJ1-4; no firm D call. There are 11 residues in the CDR3. Germline V gene lookup returns CDR1 ENHRY and CDR2 SYGVKD. V was pared by 4 bases and J by 8 bases, with 5 bases between. The CDR3 is CAISAGEKLFF. The CDR3 coding sequence is TGTGCCATCAGTGCAGGAGAAAAACTGTTTTTT.

This chain links TRBV18 with TRBJ1-4; no clear D gene. Trimming shortened V by 1 base and J by 3 bases, and 12 bases separated the two germline ends. Germline values: CDR1 KGHSH, CDR2 LQKENI. The CDR3 contains 16 residues. The CDR3 loop reads CASSPQGGASNEKLFF. CDR3 DNA sequence: TGTGCCAGCTCACCACAAGGAGGCGCCTCTAATGAAAAACTGTTTTTT.

The chain carries TRBV7-8 and TRBJ2-7; TRBD2 matches at 13 bases. V was pared by 4 bases and J by 2 bases, with 8 bases of the junction left unmatched. The CDR3 length is 17 residues. The germline CDR1 and CDR2 sequences are SGHVS and FQNEAQ. CDR3 DNA sequence: TGTGCCAGCAGCTCAACTATAGGACTAGCGGGAGCCTACGAGCAGTACTTC. As protein: CASSSTIGLAGAYEQYF. Looking up the rest from reference TRBV7-8 and TRBJ2-7 gives the full variable domain: GAGVSQSPRYKVAKRGQDVALRCDPISGHVSLFWYQQALGQGPEFLTYFQNEAQLDKSGLPSDRFFAERPEGSVSTLKIQRTQQEDSAVYLCASSSTIGLAGAYEQYFGPGTRLTVT.

J is TRBJ2-3 and V is TRBV2; 7 nucleotides match TRBD1. Trimming at V came to 1 base and at J to 0 bases, leaving 1 base not matched to a gene. CDR1 and CDR2 from the germline V gene are SNHLY and FYNNEI. The CDR3 covers 15 residues. The CDR3 is CASSEEGGSTDTQYF. Written as DNA, the CDR3 is TGTGCCAGCAGTGAAGAAGGGGGCAGCACAGATACGCAGTATTTT.

This clone was seen once. V gene TRBV7-9 combines with J gene TRBJ1-4; 7 bases line up with TRBD1. The CDR3 has 15 amino acids. The V and J ends lost 5 bases and 0 bases, in that order; junction bases with no gene match: 3. Germline loops: CDR1 SEHNR, CDR2 FQNEAQ (reference sequence). The DNA for the CDR3 is TGTGCCAGCAGCCCGGGGACAGCAACTAATGAAAAACTGTTTTTT. Amino acids: CASSPGTATNEKLFF.

In its sample, this clone was seen once. This chain joins TRBV24-1 and TRBJ1-5; tentatively, D is TRBD1 (6 bases). Trimming left V 3 bases short and J 7 bases short, with 12 bases between. From germline, CDR1 is KGHDR and CDR2 SFDVKD. The CDR3 totals 14 residues. The CDR3 bases are TGTGCCACCAGTGATCCCAACAGGGTCCAGCCCCAGCATTTT. It is translated as CATSDPNRVQPQHF.

V gene TRBV27 combines with J gene TRBJ2-2; TRBD1 is a possible D gene (6 bases). This CDR3 is built from 16 residues. Trimming cost V 6 bases and J 9 bases, with 23 bases left between them. Germline CDR1 reads MNHEY; CDR2 reads SMNVEV (reference sequence). The CDR3 DNA sequence: TGTGCCAGCAGCTGGATCGCGGCAGGGGATCACCGGGAGCTGTTTTTT. It is translated as CASSWIAAGDHRELFF.

For the CDR3, the DNA is TGTGCCACCAGCCTGACAGGGGCCTCCTACGAGCAGTACTTC. The encoded protein is CATSLTGASYEQYF. The chain employs TRBV15 and TRBJ2-7; 8 positions agree with TRBD1. This CDR3 has 14 residues. Germline CDR1 LNHNV, CDR2 YYDKDF (reference sequence). V trimming: 5 bases; J trimming: 0 bases; junction bases outside the gene matches: 3.